These 20 T cell receptor beta chains came from one sample sequenced in a study of T cells in localized non-small cell lung cancer. This table comes from immunoSEQ multiplex PCR, and its TCRdb copy is limited to in-frame clones, with some not included. The table shows some 50,000 clones, with over 70% occurring only once. The starting material was peripheral blood mononuclear cells, obtained before any cancer treatment. These receptors all come from a man aged 40 to 70 with stage III lung adenocarcinoma.

This sequence joins TRBV7-9 and TRBJ1-4, with D perhaps TRBD1 (6 bases). This CDR3 is built from 14 residues. Trimming removed 3 bases from V and 4 bases from J, with 9 bases in between. Germline CDR1 and CDR2: SEHNR and FQNEAQ (reference sequence). The CDR3 reads CASSFGGLNEKLFF. The CDR3 region has the DNA TGTGCCAGCAGCTTTGGGGGCCTTAATGAAAAACTGTTTTTT.

V usage is TRBV7-2 and J usage is TRBJ2-1; D uncertain. The CDR3 consists of 13 residues. Germline V gives CDR1 SGHTA, CDR2 FQGNSA. The V gene lost 3 bases and the J gene lost 8 bases, with 11 bases spanning the gap. The CDR3 loop is CASSLGIRDEQFF. The DNA of the CDR3 is TGTGCCAGCAGCTTGGGAATCCGGGATGAGCAGTTCTTC.

The J gene is TRBJ1-4, the V gene TRBV4-2; D unclear. The CDR3 length is 16 residues. From germline, CDR1 is LGHNA and CDR2 YNFKEQ. V lost 0 bases and J 5 bases, leaving 13 bases between the germline ends. Written as DNA, the CDR3 is TGTGCCAGCAGCCAAGACCGGGGTCTGATCAATGAAAAACTGTTTTTT. Protein product: CASSQDRGLINEKLFF.

In its sample, this clone was seen once. The CDR3 DNA reads TGTGCCAGCAGCCGGGGGGATCAGCCCCAGCATTTT. It specifies CASSRGDQPQHF. This chain links TRBV7-9 with TRBJ1-5, with D possibly being TRBD1 (5 bases). The CDR3 runs to 12 residues. V lost 5 bases, J lost 5 bases, and 7 bases lay in between. The germline CDR1 and CDR2 sequences are SEHNR and FQNEAQ (reference sequence).

The V gene is TRBV13, the J gene TRBJ2-2; unclear D gene. Trimming removed 3 bases at V and 7 bases at J, with 9 bases between. Germline lookup yields CDR1 PRHDT and CDR2 FYEKMQ (reference sequence). The CDR3 runs to 13 residues. In nucleotides, the CDR3 is TGTGCCAGCAGCTTCCTGGGTGACGGGGAGCTGTTTTTT. Its translation: CASSFLGDGELFF.

This clone was detected once. The rearrangement joins TRBV2 to TRBJ2-7; D remains ambiguous. This CDR3 region has 10 residues. Germline V CDR1 and CDR2: SNHLY, FYNNEI. V lost 4 bases to trimming and J lost 4 bases, with 2 bases between them. The CDR3 sequence is CASSAYEQYF. The CDR3 region has the DNA TGTGCCAGCAGTGCATACGAGCAGTACTTC.

This chain links TRBV19 with TRBJ2-3, with TRBD2 matching over 7 bases. This CDR3 is built from 15 residues. Germline CDR1 and CDR2: LNHDA and SQIVND (reference sequence). The ends lost 6 bases at V and 2 bases at J; junction bases unmatched: 8. CDR3 DNA sequence: TGTGCCAGTAGCCCAACTAGCGCCGACACAGATACGCAGTATTTT. This translates into CASSPTSADTDTQYF.

This sequence joins TRBV2 and TRBJ2-2, with 8 bases that match TRBD2. Per germline, CDR1 SNHLY and CDR2 FYNNEI. V lost 0 bases, J lost 9 bases, and 12 bases stayed unmatched. The length of the CDR3 is 17 residues. CDR3 DNA: TGTGCCAGCAGTGAAGCCGCCGCGGGAGGACTGCAGAGGGAGCTGTTTTTT. Translating it yields CASSEAAAGGLQRELFF.

The rearrangement links TRBV7-7 to TRBJ2-7, with TRBD1 identical over 11 bases. CDR3 size: 14 residues. The ends lost 5 bases at V and 6 bases at J; junction bases unmatched: 6. Looked up from germline, CDR1 is SSHAT and CDR2 is FNYEAQ (reference sequence). The CDR3 DNA follows: TGTGCCAGCAGCCCGGGACAGGGGGGACTCGAGCAGTACTTC. Translating gives CASSPGQGGLEQYF.

This chain uses TRBV27 with TRBJ2-7; D gene uncertain. The ends were cut back, 7 bases at V and 2 bases at J, with 18 bases in the middle. The CDR3 contains 15 residues. Germline CDR1 and CDR2: MNHEY and SMNVEV (reference sequence). The CDR3 region is CASTSGGTDAYEQYF. CDR3 in DNA: TGTGCCAGCACCTCTGGTGGCACGGATGCCTACGAGCAGTACTTC.

This clone appeared a few times. The chain recombines TRBV27 with TRBJ1-2; TRBD1 agrees at 9 bases. Germline V gives CDR1 MNHEY, CDR2 SMNVEV (reference sequence). Trimming at V came to 3 bases and at J to 9 bases, leaving 5 bases not matched to a gene. The CDR3 has 13 residues. As DNA, the CDR3 is TGTGCCAGCAGTTTTACAGGGGGCGGAAGCTACACCTTC. This sequence encodes CASSFTGGGSYTF.

The chain combines TRBV20-1 with TRBJ2-7, with D unresolved. CDR1 DFQATT and CDR2 SNEGSKA come from the germline V gene (reference sequence). The CDR3 is 11 residues long. V was shortened by 4 bases and J by 2 bases, with 6 bases between the two germline ends. In DNA form, the CDR3 reads TGCAGTGCTACAACAACCTACGAGCAGTACTTC. Encoded protein: CSATTTYEQYF.

This chain joins TRBV5-1 and TRBJ1-4; 10 bases are a match to TRBD1. Germline CDR1 SGHRS, CDR2 YFSETQ. V shed 3 bases and J 8 bases; nucleotides not matched to a gene: 7. The CDR3 is 15 residues long. The CDR3 coding sequence is TGCGCCAGCAGCTCCGGACAGGGGGAGATCGAAAAACTGTTTTTT. Encoded protein: CASSSGQGEIEKLFF. Filled out from reference TRBV5-1 and TRBJ1-4, the complete variable domain reads KAGVTQTPRYLIKTRGQQVTLSCSPISGHRSVSWYQQTPGQGLQFLFEYFSETQRNKGNFPGRFSGRQFSNSRSEMNVSTLELGDSALYLCASSSGQGEIEKLFFGSGTQLSVL.

There are a few counts of this clone. This chain uses TRBV27 with TRBJ2-7, with 9 bases that match TRBD2. The germline V gene has CDR1 MNHEY and CDR2 SMNVEV (reference sequence). CDR3 length: 14 amino acids. Trimming removed 8 bases from V and 5 bases from J; junction bases left unmatched: 10. The CDR3 region has the DNA TGTGCCAGCTGGCGCGGGGGGGCGTGGGACGAGCAGTACTTC. Translation: CASWRGGAWDEQYF.

The V and J genes are TRBV7-8 and TRBJ2-3; 9 bases map to TRBD2. After removal of 5 bases from V and 5 bases from J, the junction contained 11 bases not matched to a gene. The CDR3 contains 16 residues. The V gene's germline CDR1 is SGHVS and CDR2 FQNEAQ. The CDR3 DNA sequence: TGTGCCAGCAGCCCCCGAAGTAGCGGGAGTAGAGATACGCAGTATTTT. Protein: CASSPRSSGSRDTQYF.

The chain links TRBV2 to TRBJ2-1; TRBD2 is a possible D gene (6 bases). Germline CDR1 SNHLY, CDR2 FYNNEI. The CDR3 consists of 13 residues. With 2 bases removed from V and 9 bases from J, the gap between germline ends came to 11 bases. The CDR3 here is CASSELTRGEQFF. The CDR3 nucleotides are TGTGCCAGCAGTGAATTGACGCGGGGTGAGCAGTTCTTC.

The rearrangement uses TRBV5-4 and TRBJ1-1, with 11 bases fitting TRBD1. Germline V lookup: CDR1 SGHNT, CDR2 YYREEE (reference sequence). The V and J ends lost 2 bases and 5 bases, in that order; junction bases with no gene match: 5. This CDR3 spans 15 amino acids. The CDR3 DNA reads TGTGCCAGCAGCTTCGGGACAGGGGGGCGTACTGAAGCTTTCTTT. Its translation is CASSFGTGGRTEAFF.

The rearrangement joins TRBV7-9 to TRBJ1-4; D is unclear. This CDR3 is 13 amino acids long. The V and J ends lost 3 bases and 12 bases respectively, with 14 bases between them. Germline V gene data show CDR1 as SEHNR and CDR2 as FQNEAQ (reference sequence). CDR3 region: CASSLEDGLELFF. The CDR3 DNA reads TGTGCCAGCAGCTTGGAGGACGGACTAGAACTGTTTTTT.

The CDR3 protein is CASSSKRDNLFQETQYF. The CDR3 DNA sequence: TGTGCCAGCAGCTCGAAGCGGGACAACCTTTTCCAAGAGACCCAGTACTTC. The chain is built from TRBV5-6 and TRBJ2-5; a possible D gene is TRBD2 (7 bases). The CDR3 covers 17 residues. CDR1 and CDR2 from the germline V gene are SGHDT and YYEEEE. V shed 3 bases and J shed 1 base, with 19 bases lying between them.

The V and J genes are TRBV19 and TRBJ1-5; D not certain. The V end was cut by 7 bases, the J end by 4 bases, with 8 bases between. The germline V gene has CDR1 LNHDA and CDR2 SQIVND (reference sequence). The CDR3 totals 12 residues. DNA of the CDR3: TGTGCCAGTAAACCACGGAATCAGCCCCAGCATTTT. It specifies CASKPRNQPQHF.